Detailed here is one TCR beta chain. Antigen: not known. A second roughly 7 to 11 cycle PCR used barcoded and J-beta primers. From the 5' RACE reads, TCRdb called clonotypes with MiXCR, one entry per CDR3 protein. Here the sample spans around 1,800,000 distinct CDR3 sequences, about two fifths being singletons. The study isolated at least 6.5 million PBMCs from each sample. These data originate in a study of blood T cells in healthy people across ages. About the study: In model experiments, template switching was able to capture about one barcoded beta molecule for every two T cells that were present. Study results and limitations: Older age coincided with a roughly linear decline in TCR beta diversity per million T cells. Long-lived donors carried more naive CD4+ cells and greater diversity than aged donors.

The CDR3 contains 15 residues. The V gene lost 0 bases and the J gene lost 1 base, with 9 bases spanning the gap. Per the germline V gene, CDR1 is MNHEY and CDR2 is SVGAGI. The clonotype originates from a human donor in good health. Material for sequencing was blood. This sequence joins TRBV6-5 and TRBJ1-1; tentative D call: TRBD1 (5 bases). The CDR3 protein is CASSYSSRGNTEAFF. The CDR3 nucleotides are TGTGCCAGCAGTTACTCGAGTAGGGGGAACACTGAAGCTTTCTTT.